This TCR beta chain derives from a study of beta chain features in type 1 diabetes. Overall study context: Sorted cell examination encompassed over 90 million cells across all samples. Study-wide results and limits: At VDJ recombination sites, type 1 diabetes patients had fewer insertions and more deleted nucleotides.

This clone has a handful of counts. Its antigen remains unknown. The entirety of the isolated RNA underwent reverse transcription, so expressed TCRB transcripts were sequenced. About 3.4 million reads per sample on average were obtained from naive, central memory and regulatory T cell samples. Assay used: immunoSEQ multiplex PCR; TCRdb lists only in-frame clones, some missing. Of 850,000 to 900,000 clones listed, roughly 15% were seen once; the top ten hold 0.02% to 0.025%. It was via CD45RO/CCR7/CD25/CD127/CD95/CD27 that CD4+ naive, central memory, regulatory and stem cell-like memory cells were sorted. The CDR3 is 16 residues long. With 4 bases clipped from V and 10 bases from J, the junction kept 14 bases outside the gene matches. CDR1 LGHNA and CDR2 YSLEER come from the germline V gene.

The chain combines TRBV4-3 with TRBJ2-1, with TRBD2 identical over 9 bases. The sample comprised naive CD4+ T cells from blood. The sequence was collected from a woman aged 18-29 years in good health. The DNA for the CDR3 is TGCGCCAGCAGCCCCCAGCCTGTAGCGGGAGATCGGGAGCAGTTCTTC. It codes for CASSPQPVAGDREQFF.